The 5 T cell receptor beta chains listed next were all sequenced from one sample in a study of T cell clones after liver transplantation. TCRdb keeps only in-frame clones here, not all; method: immunoSEQ multiplex PCR. The sample lists about 75,000 clones, under 90% seen once, with 2.1% in the top ten. Material: CD4+ T cells from blood, obtained around 50 months after liver transplant. These TCRs come from a human patient who received a liver transplant. Some T cells may be the graft donor's.

About this clone: Other DNA sequences in the sample encode the same CDR3. The genes are TRBV20-1 and TRBJ2-1, with unresolved D. Trimming took off 0 bases at V and 10 bases at J, with 7 bases between the two ends. Germline V gene data show CDR1 as DFQATT and CDR2 as SNEGSKA (reference sequence). The CDR3 spans 11 residues. Here the CDR3 reads CSARDGREQFF. The CDR3 coding sequence is TGCAGTGCTAGAGACGGAAGAGAGCAGTTCTTC.

This clone was seen only a few times. This chain joins TRBV29-1 and TRBJ2-3, with D possibly matching TRBD2 (6 bases). The germline CDR1 and CDR2 sequences are SQVTM and ANQGSEA. The CDR3 covers 14 residues. V dropped 4 bases and J dropped 2 bases, with 13 bases sitting between them. The CDR3 DNA reads TGCAGCGTTGTGGAGGGGTTAGCCACAGATACGCAGTATTTT. It is translated as CSVVEGLATDTQYF.

The chain employs TRBV18 and TRBJ2-7, with 12 bases aligning to TRBD1. J gave up 7 bases and V 5 bases, and 12 bases lay outside the gene matches. This CDR3 has 16 residues. Per germline, CDR1 KGHSH and CDR2 LQKENI. CDR3 DNA: TGTGCCAGCTCATCTCTCCGGGACAGGGGGCTAAAGGAGCAGTACTTC. Its translation is CASSSLRDRGLKEQYF.

The chain uses TRBV27 and TRBJ2-7; 9 bases are a match to TRBD2. V lost 6 bases and J lost 1; bases outside the gene matches: 4. The CDR3 extends over 14 amino acids. CDR1 is MNHEY, CDR2 SMNVEV, per germline (reference sequence). This CDR3 reads CASSLAGRSYEQYF. The CDR3 DNA is TGTGCCAGCAGCCTAGCGGGGCGGTCCTACGAGCAGTACTTC.

This clone has just one count. CDR3 nucleotide sequence: TGTGCCACCCTAAAGAGAGGGGGCCGGTTTGAAGCTTTCTTT. It specifies CATLKRGGRFEAFF. V and J are TRBV6-6 and TRBJ1-1; 7 bases fit TRBD1. Germline V CDR1 and CDR2: MNHNY, SVGAGI (reference sequence). V was clipped by 10 bases and J by 7 bases; unmatched bases: 15. This CDR3 is 14 amino acids long.